These T cell receptor beta chains were read from a single sample in a study of blood T cell repertoires in COVID-19. Clones were read by immunoSEQ multiplex PCR, and TCRdb kept only the in-frame ones, dropping some. Among some 200,000 clones, around 85% were seen once, and the ten largest hold 0.95%. The sample was peripheral blood. The receptors stem from a man in his 60s with COVID-19, enrolled during active disease. The CDR3 runs from the conserved cysteine through the conserved F or W. A D gene is named only where the DNA matches it firmly. Only some rows state a clone size, as once, few, many or a class for expanded clones.

clone_size d_call j_call v_call cdr3_nt cdr3_aa
- TRBD1 TRBJ1-1 TRBV30 TGTGCCTGGAGTCCCGACAGGGTGGTAGGAGCTTTCTTT CAWSPDRVVGAFF
- - TRBJ1-1 TRBV19 TGTGCCAGTACGGGGGGAGGGAGGGAGCCTGAAGCTTTCTTT CASTGGGREPEAFF
- TRBD1 TRBJ1-6 TRBV6-7 TGTGCCAGCAGTTACTCAGGAGGGGGCGACGATAATTCACCCCTCCACTTT CASSYSGGGDDNSPLHF
- TRBD1 TRBJ1-5 TRBV10-2 TGCGCCAGCAGTGAGAATCCGGGACAGGGGGTTCAGCCCCAGCATTTT CASSENPGQGVQPQHF
- TRBD2 TRBJ2-5 TRBV28 TGTGCCAGCAGTTTACTCGGGACTAGCGGGAGAATCAGCGAGACCCAGTACTTC CASSLLGTSGRISETQYF
once TRBD1 TRBJ1-6 TRBV18 TGTGCCAGCTCGGGACAGTATCTATCGGATTCACCCCTCCACTTT CASSGQYLSDSPLHF
few - TRBJ1-2 TRBV3-1/TRBV3-2 TGTGCCAGCAGCCAAAGAGGCACCGTGAGCTATGGCTACACCTTC CASSQRGTVSYGYTF
- TRBD1 TRBJ1-4 TRBV2 TGTGCCAGCAGTGAGGACCGGACAGGGGGACTGTTTTTT CASSEDRTGGLFF
- TRBD1 TRBJ1-2 TRBV7-9 TGTGCCAGCAGCTTAGTCCGGACAGGGGAAGGCTACACCTTC CASSLVRTGEGYTF
- - TRBJ1-4 TRBV6-1 TGTGCCAGCAGTGTCCAGGGATGGGCCATTGCAACTAATGAAAAACTGTTTTTT CASSVQGWAIATNEKLFF
- - TRBJ1-3 TRBV5-1 TGCGCCAGCAGCCTAGGGGACTCTGGAAACACCATATATTTT CASSLGDSGNTIYF
- TRBD1 TRBJ1-5 TRBV5-4 TGTGCCAGCAGCCATCAAGGGGGCGATCAGCCCCAGCATTTT CASSHQGGDQPQHF
- - TRBJ2-1 TRBV6-5 TGTGCCAGCAGTCCCCTAGCGAGCTCCTACAATGAGCAGTTCTTC CASSPLASSYNEQFF
once - TRBJ1-3 TRBV3-1/TRBV3-2 TGTGCCAGCAGCCAATCGTCTGGAAACACCATATATTTT CASSQSSGNTIYF
once TRBD1 TRBJ2-1 TRBV7-7 TGTGCCAGCAGCTTAGGGGACAGCCCTAATGAGCAGTTCTTC CASSLGDSPNEQFF
- TRBD1 TRBJ1-6 TRBV19 TGTGCCAGTAGTATAGACATAACAGGGGTGGCCTCACCCCTCCACTTT CASSIDITGVASPLHF
- TRBD1 TRBJ1-3 TRBV6-5 TGTGCCAGCAGATTAGACAGGGTTGGAAACACCATATATTTT CASRLDRVGNTIYF
few TRBD2 TRBJ2-1 TRBV6-5 TGTGCCAGCAGTATGACTAGCGGATACAATGAGCAGTTCTTC CASSMTSGYNEQFF
- - TRBJ1-4 TRBV5-4 TGTGCCAGCAGCCAAACAGGCGCAACTAATGAAAAACTGTTTTTT CASSQTGATNEKLFF
- - TRBJ1-4 TRBV12-3/TRBV12-4 TGTGCCTCTGGGCCAATAGACGAAAAACTGTTTTTT CASGPIDEKLFF
- TRBD1 TRBJ2-3 TRBV7-9 TGTGCCAGCAGCATAACCGGGACAGGGACAGATACGCAGTATTTT CASSITGTGTDTQYF
- - TRBJ2-1 TRBV7-3 TGTGCCAGCAGCTTAAATGGAGGAGGCGATGAGCAGTTCTTC CASSLNGGGDEQFF
- - TRBJ2-3 TRBV4-1 TGCGCCAGCAGCTGGGACACCTCCACAGATACGCAGTATTTT CASSWDTSTDTQYF
- - TRBJ1-2 TRBV2 TGTGCCAGCAGTTCCCAGGGGAACCTCTATGGCTACACCTTC CASSSQGNLYGYTF
- - TRBJ1-5 TRBV27 TGTGCCAGCAGTTCAACCGGGGAGCCCCAGCATTTT CASSSTGEPQHF
few TRBD1 TRBJ1-2 TRBV5-1 TGCGCCAGCGCCGGGGGGACAGGGAGTTACTATGGCTACACCTTC CASAGGTGSYYGYTF
once - TRBJ1-3 TRBV6-5 TGTGCCAGCAGCTACCGCGGGCAGGGGCCCGGAAACACCATATATTTT CASSYRGQGPGNTIYF
few - TRBJ1-5 TRBV19 TGTGCCAGTACCCCCGGGAGGGGGTTCGGGCAGCCCCAGCATTTT CASTPGRGFGQPQHF
- - TRBJ1-5 TRBV9 TGTGCCAGCAGCGTAGGAAACCAGAATCAGCCCCAGCATTTT CASSVGNQNQPQHF
- TRBD1 TRBJ2-7 TRBV9 TGTGCCAGCAGCGTAGGACAGGGGGCGTCCTACGAGCAGTACTTC CASSVGQGASYEQYF
- - TRBJ1-2 TRBV12-3/TRBV12-4 TGTGCCAGCAGTTTGAACATAAACTATGGCTACACCTTC CASSLNINYGYTF
- - TRBJ2-3 TRBV19 TGTGCCAGTAGGGGGCTGCGGAACACAGATACGCAGTATTTT CASRGLRNTDTQYF
- TRBD1 TRBJ1-3 TRBV11-3 TGTGCCAGCAGCTTAGCTACAGGGGGTGGGTCTGGAAACACCATATATTTT CASSLATGGGSGNTIYF
- TRBD1 TRBJ1-1 TRBV7-9 TGTGCCAGCAGCTCGACAGGGGTTGTCACTGAAGCTTTCTTT CASSSTGVVTEAFF
- - TRBJ1-2 TRBV28 TGTGCCAGCAGTTTGACAGGTGTAGGCTACACCTTC CASSLTGVGYTF
- TRBD1 TRBJ1-1 TRBV5-1 TGCGCCAGCAGTTGGGACAGGGACTCTGAAGCTTTCTTT CASSWDRDSEAFF
once - TRBJ1-1 TRBV18 TGTGCCAGCTCACCATTGGGGGGTATGAACACTGAAGCTTTCTTT CASSPLGGMNTEAFF
- - TRBJ1-5 TRBV14 TGTGCCAGCACCCGGGGAGGGTCTAAGAATCAGCCCCAGCATTTT CASTRGGSKNQPQHF
- TRBD2 TRBJ2-2 TRBV5-1 TGCGCCAGCTCGGGGGGTGTTACCACCGGGGAGCTGTTTTTT CASSGGVTTGELFF
- - TRBJ2-2 TRBV27 TGTGCCAGCAGGCCCAAGAGGGGGGACTATTTTGTGGCCGGGGAGCTGTTTTTT CASRPKRGDYFVAGELFF
- TRBD1 TRBJ1-6 TRBV30 TGTGCCTGGAGTGCGACAGGGGAATCACCCCTCCACTTT CAWSATGESPLHF
- - TRBJ2-3 TRBV9 TGTGCCAGCAGCGTAGGGTCCAGGGAAGATACGCAGTATTTT CASSVGSREDTQYF
- TRBD2 TRBJ2-5 TRBV19 TGTGCCAGTAGTATTAGCAGGACTAGCGTCCAAGAGACCCAGTACTTC CASSISRTSVQETQYF
- TRBD2 TRBJ2-7 TRBV27 TGTGCCAGCAGCCCAAGGACTAGGGGCTACGAGCAGTACTTC CASSPRTRGYEQYF
- TRBD1 TRBJ2-2 TRBV9 TGTGCCAGCAGCCCACAGGGGGCTAACGGGGAGCTGTTTTTT CASSPQGANGELFF
- TRBD1 TRBJ1-1 TRBV5-5 TGTGCCAGCAGCCCCTTGACAGGGTGGAACACTGAAGCTTTCTTT CASSPLTGWNTEAFF
- - TRBJ1-4 TRBV15 TGTGCCACCAGCAGAGACTATGGGGGGGGCCGAGGTGAAAAACTGTTTTTT CATSRDYGGGRGEKLFF
- - TRBJ2-3 TRBV2 TGTGCCAGCCTACCGGGGGGCAAAGATACGCAGTATTTT CASLPGGKDTQYF
- - TRBJ1-6 TRBV5-4 TGTGCCAGCAGCATTCTTAATTCACCCCTCCACTTT CASSILNSPLHF
few - TRBJ1-5 TRBV7-8 TGTGCCAGCAGCCAAAGTGGGGGGTTGGGGCAGCCCCAGCATTTT CASSQSGGLGQPQHF
once - TRBJ2-2 TRBV27 TGTGCCAGCAGATCCCAGGGGACCGCCGGGGAGCTGTTTTTT CASRSQGTAGELFF
- - TRBJ2-7 TRBV5-4 TGTGCCAGCAGCAGGGACACGACTTCCGGGGAGCAGTACTTC CASSRDTTSGEQYF
- - TRBJ1-5 TRBV28 TGTGCCAGCAGTCAGGGGTTTAGCAATCAGCCCCAGCATTTT CASSQGFSNQPQHF
once TRBD1 TRBJ1-2 TRBV30 TGTGCCTGGATCAGACAGGGGGCGCTAGGTGGCTACACCTTC CAWIRQGALGGYTF
- TRBD1 TRBJ1-1 TRBV5-1 TGCGCCAGCAGCTTGACAGGGGATAGGATGAACACTGAAGCTTTCTTT CASSLTGDRMNTEAFF
- - TRBJ1-3 TRBV7-9 TGTGCCAGCAGCCTCAGCAGACAGCTCTCTGGAAACACCATATATTTT CASSLSRQLSGNTIYF
- TRBD1 TRBJ2-7 TRBV5-1 TGCGCCAGCAGCTTGGGGGACAGTCAGAGAGAGCAGTACTTC CASSLGDSQREQYF
- - TRBJ1-2 TRBV7-2 TGTGCCAGCAGCCAGACGAGGGAAGCCTATGGCTACACCTTC CASSQTREAYGYTF
- - TRBJ1-5 TRBV6-2/TRBV6-3 TGTGCCAGCAGTTACTCAGCCCTTAGCAATCAGCCCCAGCATTTT CASSYSALSNQPQHF